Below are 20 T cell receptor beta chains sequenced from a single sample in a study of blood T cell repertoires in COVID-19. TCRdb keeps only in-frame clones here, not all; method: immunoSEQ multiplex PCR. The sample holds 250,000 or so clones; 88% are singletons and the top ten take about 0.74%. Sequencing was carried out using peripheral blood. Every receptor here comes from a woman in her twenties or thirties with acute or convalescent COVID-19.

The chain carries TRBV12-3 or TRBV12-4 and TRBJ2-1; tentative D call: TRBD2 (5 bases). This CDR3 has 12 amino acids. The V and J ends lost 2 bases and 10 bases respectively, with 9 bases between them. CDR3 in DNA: TGTGCCAGCAGTTTAAATGCGGGCGAGCAGTTCTTC. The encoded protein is CASSLNAGEQFF.

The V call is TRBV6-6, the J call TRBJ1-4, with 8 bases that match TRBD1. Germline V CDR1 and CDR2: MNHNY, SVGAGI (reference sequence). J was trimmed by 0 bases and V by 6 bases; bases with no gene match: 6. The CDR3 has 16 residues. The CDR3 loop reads CASRRQGPTTNEKLFF. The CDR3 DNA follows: TGTGCCAGCAGGAGACAGGGGCCAACAACTAATGAAAAACTGTTTTTT.

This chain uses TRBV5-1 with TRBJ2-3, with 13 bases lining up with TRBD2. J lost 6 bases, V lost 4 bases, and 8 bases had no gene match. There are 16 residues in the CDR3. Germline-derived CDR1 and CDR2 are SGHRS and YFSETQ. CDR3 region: CASSQRTSGRGDTQYF. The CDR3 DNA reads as TGCGCCAGCAGCCAAAGGACTAGCGGGAGAGGGGATACGCAGTATTTT. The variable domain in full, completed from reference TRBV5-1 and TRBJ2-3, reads KAGVTQTPRYLIKTRGQQVTLSCSPISGHRSVSWYQQTPGQGLQFLFEYFSETQRNKGNFPGRFSGRQFSNSRSEMNVSTLELGDSALYLCASSQRTSGRGDTQYFGPGTRLTVL.

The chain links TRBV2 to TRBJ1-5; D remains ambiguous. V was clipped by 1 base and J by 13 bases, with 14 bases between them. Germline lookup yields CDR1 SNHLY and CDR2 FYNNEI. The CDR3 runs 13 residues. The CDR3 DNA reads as TGTGCCAGCAGTGAAGGGTTCTTTGCACTACAGCATTTT. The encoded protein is CASSEGFFALQHF.

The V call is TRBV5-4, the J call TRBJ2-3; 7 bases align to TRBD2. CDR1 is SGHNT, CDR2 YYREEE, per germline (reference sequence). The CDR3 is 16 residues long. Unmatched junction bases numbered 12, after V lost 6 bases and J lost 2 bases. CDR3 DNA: TGTGCCAGCAAAGTGGGAGGGTCGAACCCCACAGATACGCAGTATTTT. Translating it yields CASKVGGSNPTDTQYF.

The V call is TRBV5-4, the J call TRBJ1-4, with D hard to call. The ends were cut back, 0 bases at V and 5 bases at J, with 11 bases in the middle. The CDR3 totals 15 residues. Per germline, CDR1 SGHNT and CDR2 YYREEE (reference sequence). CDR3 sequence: CASSLGSNPNEKLFF. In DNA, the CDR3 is TGTGCCAGCAGCTTGGGTAGTAATCCAAATGAAAAACTGTTTTTT.

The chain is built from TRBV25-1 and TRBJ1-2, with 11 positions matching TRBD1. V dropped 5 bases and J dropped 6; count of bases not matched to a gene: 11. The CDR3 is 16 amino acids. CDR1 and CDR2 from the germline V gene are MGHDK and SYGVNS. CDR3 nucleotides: TGTGCCAGCAGTTATCTGGACAGGGGGCCATATGATGGCTACACCTTC. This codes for CASSYLDRGPYDGYTF.

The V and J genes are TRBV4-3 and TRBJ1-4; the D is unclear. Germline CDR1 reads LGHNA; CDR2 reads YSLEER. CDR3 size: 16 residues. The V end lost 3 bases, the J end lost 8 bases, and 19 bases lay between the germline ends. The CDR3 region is CASSQATLPSGEKLFF. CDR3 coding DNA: TGCGCCAGCAGCCAGGCTACTCTACCGTCGGGGGAAAAACTGTTTTTT.

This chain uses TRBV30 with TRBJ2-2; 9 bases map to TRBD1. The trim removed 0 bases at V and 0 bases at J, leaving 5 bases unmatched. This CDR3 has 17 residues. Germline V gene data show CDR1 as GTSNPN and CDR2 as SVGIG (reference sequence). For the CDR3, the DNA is TGTGCCTGGAGTGTAACAGGGGGCTATGCGAACACCGGGGAGCTGTTTTTT. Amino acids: CAWSVTGGYANTGELFF.

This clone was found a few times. In nucleotides, the CDR3 is TGTGCCAGCAGTTCTACGAGGTTTAGCAATCAGCCCCAGCATTTT. Its protein is CASSSTRFSNQPQHF. J is TRBJ1-5 and V is TRBV6-2 or TRBV6-3, with no clear D. Trimming stripped 4 bases from V and 0 bases from J, with 10 bases between. The CDR3 length is 15 residues. Germline values: CDR1 MNHEY, CDR2 SVGEGT.

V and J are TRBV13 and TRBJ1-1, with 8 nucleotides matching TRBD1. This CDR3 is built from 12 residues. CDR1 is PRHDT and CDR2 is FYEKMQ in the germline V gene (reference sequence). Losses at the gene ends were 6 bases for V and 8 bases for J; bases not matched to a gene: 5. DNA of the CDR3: TGTGCCAGCAGTTGGACAGGGAAAGAAGCTTTCTTT. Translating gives CASSWTGKEAFF.

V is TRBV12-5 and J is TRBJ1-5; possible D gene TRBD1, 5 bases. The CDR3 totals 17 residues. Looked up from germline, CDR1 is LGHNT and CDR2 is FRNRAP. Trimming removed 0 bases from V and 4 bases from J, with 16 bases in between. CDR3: CASGLVISTTANQPQHF. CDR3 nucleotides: TGTGCTAGTGGTTTGGTAATCTCTACGACAGCTAATCAGCCCCAGCATTTT. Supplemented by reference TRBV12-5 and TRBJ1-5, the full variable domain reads DARVTQTPRHKVTEMGQEVTMRCQPILGHNTVFWYRQTMMQGLELLAYFRNRAPLDDSGMPKDRFSAEMPDATLATLKIQPSEPRDSAVYFCASGLVISTTANQPQHFGDGTRLSIL.

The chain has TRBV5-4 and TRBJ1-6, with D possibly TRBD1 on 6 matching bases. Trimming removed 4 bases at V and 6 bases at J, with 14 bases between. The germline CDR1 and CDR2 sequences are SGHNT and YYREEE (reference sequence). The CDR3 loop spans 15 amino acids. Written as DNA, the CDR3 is TGTGCCAGCAGCGAACAGGGTGGGGCTAATTCACCCCTCCACTTT. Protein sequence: CASSEQGGANSPLHF.

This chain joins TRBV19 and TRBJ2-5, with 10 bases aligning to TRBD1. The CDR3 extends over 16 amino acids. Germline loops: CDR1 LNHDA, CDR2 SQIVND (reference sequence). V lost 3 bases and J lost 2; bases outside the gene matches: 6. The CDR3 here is CASSMGQGTGQETQYF. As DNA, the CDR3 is TGTGCCAGTAGTATGGGACAGGGGACGGGTCAAGAGACCCAGTACTTC.

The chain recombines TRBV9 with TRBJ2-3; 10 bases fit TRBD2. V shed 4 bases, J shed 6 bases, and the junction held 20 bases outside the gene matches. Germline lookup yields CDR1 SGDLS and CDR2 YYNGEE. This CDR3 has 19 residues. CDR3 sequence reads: CASSPRLAGGGGFGDTQYF. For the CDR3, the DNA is TGTGCCAGCAGCCCTAGATTAGCGGGAGGAGGGGGCTTTGGTGATACGCAGTATTTT.

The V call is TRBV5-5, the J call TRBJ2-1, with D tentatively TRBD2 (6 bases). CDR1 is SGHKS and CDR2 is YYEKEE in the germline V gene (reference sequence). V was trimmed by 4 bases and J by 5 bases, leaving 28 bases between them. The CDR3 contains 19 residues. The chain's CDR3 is CASSARHLSLLPSDNEQFF. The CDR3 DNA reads TGTGCCAGCAGCGCCCGACACCTTTCACTACTTCCTAGCGACAATGAGCAGTTCTTC.

The chain's CDR3 is CASSLIGTGASEQYF. CDR3 in DNA: TGTGCCAGCAGCTTGATAGGGACAGGGGCCAGCGAGCAGTACTTC. The gene calls are TRBV7-9 and TRBJ2-7, with TRBD1 matching over 10 bases. The V and J ends lost 3 bases and 6 bases, in that order; junction bases with no gene match: 8. The CDR3 runs to 15 residues. Looked up from germline, CDR1 is SEHNR and CDR2 is FQNEAQ (reference sequence).

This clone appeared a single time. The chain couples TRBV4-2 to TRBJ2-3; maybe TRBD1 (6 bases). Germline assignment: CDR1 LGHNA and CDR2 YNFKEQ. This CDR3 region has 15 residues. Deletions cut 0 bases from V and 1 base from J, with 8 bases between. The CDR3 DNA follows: TGTGCCAGCAGCCAAGATTACAGGGGCACAGATACGCAGTATTTT. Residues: CASSQDYRGTDTQYF.

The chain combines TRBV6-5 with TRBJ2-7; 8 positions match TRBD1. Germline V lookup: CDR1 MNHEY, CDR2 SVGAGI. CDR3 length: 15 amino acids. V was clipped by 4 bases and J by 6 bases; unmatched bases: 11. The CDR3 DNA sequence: TGTGCCAGCAGTTCGCGACAGGGGATAGGACGCGAGCAGTACTTC. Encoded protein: CASSSRQGIGREQYF.

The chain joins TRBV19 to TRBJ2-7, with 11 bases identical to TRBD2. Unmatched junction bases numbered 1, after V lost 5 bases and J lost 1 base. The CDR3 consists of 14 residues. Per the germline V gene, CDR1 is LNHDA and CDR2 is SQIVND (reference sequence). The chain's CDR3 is CASSWTSGSYEQYF. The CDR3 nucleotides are TGTGCCAGTAGTTGGACTAGCGGGTCCTACGAGCAGTACTTC. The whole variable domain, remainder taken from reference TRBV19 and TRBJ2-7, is DGGITQSPKYLFRKEGQNVTLSCEQNLNHDAMYWYRQDPGQGLRLIYYSQIVNDFQKGDIAEGYSVSREKKESFPLTVTSAQKNPTAFYLCASSWTSGSYEQYFGPGTRLTVT.